Below, 4 T cell receptor beta chains from the same sample are listed, as sequenced in a study of high-grade serous ovarian cancer treatment subgroups. Tumor samples were taken before definitive surgery or chemotherapy. Measured with immunoSEQ multiplex PCR; TCRdb has only the in-frame clones, and not every one. The sample holds around 9,000 clones; around nine tenths are singletons and the top ten take around 1.5%. The sequencing input was tumor tissue. Source of these receptors: a human donor with high-grade serous ovarian cancer.

This clone was recorded a few times. V usage is TRBV28 and J usage is TRBJ1-5; the match to TRBD1 covers 9 bases. The trim removed 3 bases at V and 6 bases at J, leaving 6 bases unmatched. Germline CDR1 MDHEN, CDR2 SYDVKM. CDR3 length: 15 residues. The CDR3 protein is CASSFDRGVVQPQHF. As DNA, the CDR3 is TGTGCCAGCAGTTTCGACAGGGGGGTGGTTCAGCCCCAGCATTTT. Filled out from reference TRBV28 and TRBJ1-5, the complete variable domain reads DVKVTQSSRYLVKRTGEKVFLECVQDMDHENMFWYRQDPGLGLRLIYFSYDVKMKEKGDIPEGYSVSREKKERFSLILESASTNQTSMYLCASSFDRGVVQPQHFGDGTRLSIL.

The chain couples TRBV28 to TRBJ1-3; D is unclear. CDR1 MDHEN and CDR2 SYDVKM come from the germline V gene. This CDR3 spans 15 amino acids. Trimming took 2 bases from V and 0 from J, leaving 8 bases between them. This CDR3 is CASSLGGVSGNTIYF. The CDR3 nucleotides are TGTGCCAGCAGTTTAGGCGGGGTCTCTGGAAACACCATATATTTT.

The chain couples TRBV28 to TRBJ2-7; perhaps TRBD1 as D (5 bases). This CDR3 spans 14 amino acids. In germline, CDR1 is MDHEN, CDR2 SYDVKM. Trimming took off 6 bases at V and 0 bases at J, with 12 bases between the two ends. The CDR3 nucleotides read TGTGCCAGCAGGGAAACAGGAAACTCCTACGAGCAGTACTTC. It encodes CASRETGNSYEQYF.

This clone has just one count. The chain is built from TRBV5-1 and TRBJ2-3; TRBD2 aligns across 14 bases. The CDR3 is 16 residues long. The V gene end was trimmed by 4 bases and the J gene end by 10 bases; junction bases not matched to a gene: 11. Germline values: CDR1 SGHRS, CDR2 YFSETQ. CDR3 residues: CASSPKTSGGASAQYF. In DNA form, the CDR3 reads TGCGCCAGCAGCCCGAAGACTAGCGGGGGGGCCTCGGCGCAGTATTTT.